Below are 14 T cell receptor beta chains sequenced from a single sample in a study of Ad26.COV2.S vaccination and SARS-CoV-2 variants. As to treatment: approximately 18 received Ad26.COV2.S at low or high dose, single or two shots; 5 received placebo; per-sample allocation not given. The samples date from day 63 after the first vaccine or placebo injection. Measured with immunoSEQ multiplex PCR; TCRdb has only the in-frame clones, and not every one. This table has 380,000 or so clones, around 89% appearing once. The sample consisted of peripheral blood, taken in a trial of Ad26.COV2.S vaccine versus placebo. The source of these receptors is a person aged 18-60 years who received the Ad26.COV2.S COVID-19 vaccine or a placebo.

The V call is TRBV10-3, the J call TRBJ2-1, with a tentative D call TRBD2 (5 bases). The CDR3 is 15 amino acids. V lost 0 bases, J lost 3 bases, and 9 bases lay in between. Germline lookup yields CDR1 ENHRY and CDR2 SYGVKD. The CDR3, as DNA: TGTGCCATCAGTGAGTCCCCGGACTTCTACAATGAGCAGTTCTTC. Protein product: CAISESPDFYNEQFF.

This clone was seen more than once but under ten times. The chain uses TRBV5-1 and TRBJ1-2; a weak D match, TRBD1 (5 bases). Germline-derived CDR1 and CDR2 are SGHRS and YFSETQ. The CDR3 has 17 amino acids. V lost 2 bases and J lost 4, with 21 bases in between. The CDR3 here is CASSFSAPSWGSYGYTF. The CDR3 coding sequence is TGCGCCAGCAGCTTTTCCGCTCCATCCTGGGGCTCCTATGGCTACACCTTC.

The J gene is TRBJ2-1, the V gene TRBV5-1; TRBD1 might be the D (6 bases). CDR3 size: 11 residues. V was cut by 2 bases and J by 9 bases, with 6 bases left in between. Germline loops: CDR1 SGHRS, CDR2 YFSETQ. The CDR3 region is CASSLGGEQFF. The CDR3 region has the DNA TGCGCCAGCAGCTTAGGGGGTGAGCAGTTCTTC.

The genes are TRBV24-1 and TRBJ2-3, with 9 bases identical to TRBD1. Germline CDR1 and CDR2: KGHDR and SFDVKD. J was trimmed by 3 bases and V by 6 bases; bases with no gene match: 6. The CDR3 totals 15 residues. The CDR3 DNA follows: TGTGCCACCAGTAAGGGACAGGGTAATACAGATACGCAGTATTTT. This translates into CATSKGQGNTDTQYF.

J is TRBJ1-1 and V is TRBV7-9, with TRBD1 as a possible D gene (5 bases). Trimming removed 6 bases at V and 4 bases at J, with 12 bases between. CDR1 is SEHNR and CDR2 is FQNEAQ in the germline V gene (reference sequence). The CDR3 is 13 amino acids. The chain's CDR3 is CASRPIGGTEAFF. CDR3 coding DNA: TGTGCCAGCAGACCAATCGGGGGCACTGAAGCTTTCTTT.

The chain links TRBV24-1 to TRBJ2-1, with D possibly being TRBD2 (5 bases). V lost 4 bases, J lost 4 bases, and 13 bases lay in between. This CDR3 region has 15 residues. In germline, CDR1 is KGHDR, CDR2 SFDVKD. The CDR3 DNA reads TGTGCCACCAGTGAACATAGCGAGCCATACAATGAGCAGTTCTTC. This encodes CATSEHSEPYNEQFF.

The V call is TRBV7-9, the J call TRBJ1-2, with 9 bases aligning to TRBD1. Germline loops: CDR1 SEHNR, CDR2 FQNEAQ (reference sequence). The length of the CDR3 is 15 residues. Trimming removed 5 bases from V and 3 bases from J; junction bases left unmatched: 7. The CDR3 loop is CASSTRDRDYYGYTF. The CDR3 DNA sequence: TGTGCCAGCAGCACCCGGGACAGGGATTACTATGGCTACACCTTC.

The gene calls are TRBV19 and TRBJ1-2, with D hard to call. V gave up 0 bases and J gave up 5 bases, with 7 bases separating them. The CDR3 totals 13 residues. Germline values: CDR1 LNHDA, CDR2 SQIVND (reference sequence). CDR3 protein: CASSIDPVYGYTF. The CDR3 region has the DNA TGTGCCAGTAGTATAGACCCGGTTTATGGCTACACCTTC.

This rearrangement joins TRBV28 to TRBJ2-5; the D gene is possibly TRBD1 (7 bases). Trimming cost V 2 bases and J 5 bases, with 21 bases left between them. CDR3 length: 17 residues. Germline CDR1 is MDHEN and CDR2 is SYDVKM. In DNA form, the CDR3 reads TGTGCCAGCAGTTTACGCCCCCCAGGGGGGATAGGGGAGACCCAGTACTTC. Its protein is CASSLRPPGGIGETQYF.

This clone is a singleton in its sample. The gene calls are TRBV7-8 and TRBJ2-5; TRBD2 matches 9 bases. CDR1 SGHVS and CDR2 FQNEAQ come from the germline V gene. After removal of 5 bases from V and 5 bases from J, the junction contained 12 bases not matched to a gene. CDR3 length: 16 residues. The CDR3 reads CASSLRIAGGRETQYF. CDR3 in DNA: TGTGCCAGCAGCCTCCGGATTGCGGGGGGGAGGGAGACCCAGTACTTC.

CDR3: CASSVVLSGRVEAFF. In nucleotides, the CDR3 is TGTGCCAGCAGCGTAGTTCTGTCGGGGAGGGTTGAAGCTTTCTTT. The V call is TRBV9, the J call TRBJ1-1; D remains ambiguous. Germline loops: CDR1 SGDLS, CDR2 YYNGEE. V lost 0 bases and J lost 7, with 16 bases in between. This CDR3 comprises 15 residues.

This sequence joins TRBV7-2 and TRBJ1-1; D is unresolved. V was trimmed by 2 bases and J by 3 bases, leaving 7 bases between them. CDR1 and CDR2 from the germline V gene are SGHTA and FQGNSA. The length of the CDR3 is 13 residues. The CDR3 DNA is TGTGCCAGCAGCTTAATGATGTACACTGAAGCTTTCTTT. Translation: CASSLMMYTEAFF.

There are a few counts of this clone. The rearrangement uses TRBV14 and TRBJ2-1; no reliable D call. Germline V gene data show CDR1 as SGHDN and CDR2 as FVKESK. Between the trimmed V and J ends, which lost 4 bases and 0 bases, there was a span of 13 bases. This CDR3 comprises 16 residues. CDR3 sequence (DNA): TGTGCCAGCAGCCTTGAGCTAAGCAGCTCCTACAATGAGCAGTTCTTC. Its protein is CASSLELSSSYNEQFF.

The rearrangement joins TRBV24-1 to TRBJ2-1, with 7 nucleotides matching TRBD2. Trimming took 5 bases from V and 5 from J; bases not matched to a gene: 8. This CDR3 is built from 15 residues. Germline values: CDR1 KGHDR, CDR2 SFDVKD. The CDR3 bases are TGTGCCACCAGTGCGTCCAGCGGGACGCACAATGAGCAGTTCTTC. Protein sequence: CATSASSGTHNEQFF.